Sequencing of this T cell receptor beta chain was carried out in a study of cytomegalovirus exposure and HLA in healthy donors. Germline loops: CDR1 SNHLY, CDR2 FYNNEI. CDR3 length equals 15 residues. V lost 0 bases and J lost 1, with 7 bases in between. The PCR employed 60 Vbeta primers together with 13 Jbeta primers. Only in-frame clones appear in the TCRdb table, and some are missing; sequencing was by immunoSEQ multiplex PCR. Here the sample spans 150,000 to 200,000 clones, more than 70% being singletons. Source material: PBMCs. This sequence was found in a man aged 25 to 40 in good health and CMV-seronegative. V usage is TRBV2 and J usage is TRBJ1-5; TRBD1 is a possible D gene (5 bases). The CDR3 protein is CASSEARVSNQPQHF. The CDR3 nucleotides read TGTGCCAGCAGTGAAGCCAGGGTAAGCAATCAGCCCCAGCATTTT.